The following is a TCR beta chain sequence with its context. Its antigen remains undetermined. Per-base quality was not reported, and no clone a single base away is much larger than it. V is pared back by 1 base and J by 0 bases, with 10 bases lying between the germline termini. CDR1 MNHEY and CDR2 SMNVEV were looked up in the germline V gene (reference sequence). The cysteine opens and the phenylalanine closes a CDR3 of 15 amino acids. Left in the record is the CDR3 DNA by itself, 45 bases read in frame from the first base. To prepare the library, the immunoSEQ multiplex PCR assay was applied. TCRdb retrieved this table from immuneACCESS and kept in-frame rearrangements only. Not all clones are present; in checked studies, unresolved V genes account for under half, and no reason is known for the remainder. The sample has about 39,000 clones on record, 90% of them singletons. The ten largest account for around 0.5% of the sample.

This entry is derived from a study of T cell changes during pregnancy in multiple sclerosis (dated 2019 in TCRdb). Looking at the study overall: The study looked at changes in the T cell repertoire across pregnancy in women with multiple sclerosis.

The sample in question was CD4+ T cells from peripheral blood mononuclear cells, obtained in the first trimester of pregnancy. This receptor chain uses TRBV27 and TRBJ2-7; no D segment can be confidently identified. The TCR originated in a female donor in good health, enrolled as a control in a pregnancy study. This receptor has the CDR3 CASSLYPQRSYEQYF. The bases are TGTGCCAGCAGTTTATACCCCCAGCGCTCCTACGAGCAGTACTTC.